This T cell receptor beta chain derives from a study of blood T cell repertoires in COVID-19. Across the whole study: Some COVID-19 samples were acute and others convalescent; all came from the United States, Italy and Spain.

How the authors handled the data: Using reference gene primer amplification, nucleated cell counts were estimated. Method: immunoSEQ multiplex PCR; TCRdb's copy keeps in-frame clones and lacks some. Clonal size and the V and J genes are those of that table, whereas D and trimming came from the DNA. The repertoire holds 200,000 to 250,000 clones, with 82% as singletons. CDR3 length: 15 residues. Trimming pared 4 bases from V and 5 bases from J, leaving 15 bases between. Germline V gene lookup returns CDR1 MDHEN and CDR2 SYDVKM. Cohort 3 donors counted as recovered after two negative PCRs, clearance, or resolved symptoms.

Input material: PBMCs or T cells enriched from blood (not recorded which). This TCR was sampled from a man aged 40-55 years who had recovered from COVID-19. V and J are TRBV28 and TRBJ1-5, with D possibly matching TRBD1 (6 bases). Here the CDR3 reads CASSSLTGTYQPQHF. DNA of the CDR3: TGTGCCAGCAGTTCGTTAACAGGGACGTATCAGCCCCAGCATTTT.